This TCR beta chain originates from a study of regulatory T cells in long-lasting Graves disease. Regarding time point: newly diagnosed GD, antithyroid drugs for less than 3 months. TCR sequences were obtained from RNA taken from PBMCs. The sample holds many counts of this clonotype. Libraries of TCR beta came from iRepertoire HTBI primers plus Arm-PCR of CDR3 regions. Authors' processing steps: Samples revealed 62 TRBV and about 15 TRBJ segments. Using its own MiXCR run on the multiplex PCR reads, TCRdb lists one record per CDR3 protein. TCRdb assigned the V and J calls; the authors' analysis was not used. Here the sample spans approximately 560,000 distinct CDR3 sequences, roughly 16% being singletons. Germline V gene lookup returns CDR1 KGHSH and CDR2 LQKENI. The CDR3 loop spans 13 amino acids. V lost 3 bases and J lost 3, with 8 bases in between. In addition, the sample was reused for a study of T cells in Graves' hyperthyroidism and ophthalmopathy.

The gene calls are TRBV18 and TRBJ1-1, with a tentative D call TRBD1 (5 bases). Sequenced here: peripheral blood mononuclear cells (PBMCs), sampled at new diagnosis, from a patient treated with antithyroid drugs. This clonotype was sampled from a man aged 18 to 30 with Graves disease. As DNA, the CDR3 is TGTGCCAGCTCACCGGTAGGGGACACTGAAGCTTTCTTT. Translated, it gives CASSPVGDTEAFF.